Presented here are 16 T cell receptor beta chains from one specimen sequenced in a study of CD8+CD57+ T cells in acquired aplastic anemia. Patients picked for sequencing had shown CD8+CD57+ cell expansion detected by flow cytometry. Genomic DNA templated the TCR beta VDJ and CDR3 profiling. Via MiXCR, TCRdb re-called the reads, giving one row per CDR3 protein. The sample records some 98,000 distinct CDR3 sequences, approximately 73% being singletons. Sample: sorted CD4+, CD8+, or CD8+CD57+ T cells (not recorded which) from PBMCs. The receptors come from a human donor with aplastic anemia.

This clonotype was seen a few times. The rearrangement joins TRBV7-9 to TRBJ2-7; the match to TRBD1 covers 9 bases. The CDR3 spans 15 residues. The germline V gene has CDR1 SEHNR and CDR2 FQNEAQ (reference sequence). Trimming cost V 5 bases and J 0 bases; bases outside gene matches: 5. Written as DNA, the CDR3 is TGTGCCAGCAGCACGGACAGGGGAAGCTCCTACGAGCAGTACTTC. Translation: CASSTDRGSSYEQYF.

The gene calls are TRBV2 and TRBJ2-3; D gene unclear. The CDR3 length is 14 residues. CDR1 and CDR2 (germline): SNHLY, FYNNEI. The ends were cut back, 4 bases at V and 4 bases at J, with 12 bases in the middle. The CDR3 reads CASSAGFLSDTQYF. CDR3 bases: TGTGCCAGCAGTGCCGGTTTTTTGTCAGATACGCAGTATTTT.

The V call is TRBV24-1, the J call TRBJ2-3; possibly TRBD1 for D (6 bases). The CDR3 covers 10 residues. Trimming left V 8 bases short and J 14 bases short, with 13 bases between. Germline values: CDR1 KGHDR, CDR2 SFDVKD. CDR3 in amino acids: CATTGQFGYF. CDR3 in DNA: TGTGCCACCACCGGACAGTTCGGGTATTTT.

V and J are TRBV10-3 and TRBJ1-5; D not resolved. CDR1 and CDR2 from the germline V gene are ENHRY and SYGVKD. Trimming cost V 4 bases and J 1 base, with 11 bases left between them. There are 15 residues in the CDR3. DNA for the CDR3: TGTGCCATCAGTGTCGACTTTACGAGCAATCAGCCCCAGCATTTT. Translated, it gives CAISVDFTSNQPQHF.

The chain joins TRBV7-8 to TRBJ1-5; 10 nucleotides line up with TRBD1. This CDR3 region has 15 residues. V lost 5 bases and J lost 6; bases outside the gene matches: 7. Germline CDR1 SGHVS, CDR2 FQNEAQ. This CDR3 reads CASSLSGTGVQPQHF. The CDR3 DNA is TGTGCCAGCAGCCTATCCGGGACAGGGGTTCAGCCCCAGCATTTT.

This chain uses TRBV10-3 with TRBJ2-5, with D maybe TRBD2 (6 bases). Trimming removed 6 bases from V and 2 bases from J, with 13 bases in between. The CDR3 spans 14 residues. Germline V gives CDR1 ENHRY, CDR2 SYGVKD. The DNA for the CDR3 is TGTGCCATCAGGGGTGGAGGGGATCAAGAGACCCAGTACTTC. It encodes CAIRGGGDQETQYF.

The chain combines TRBV15 with TRBJ2-1; D is perhaps TRBD1 or TRBD2 (7 bases each). CDR3 length: 18 amino acids. Germline CDR1 LNHNV, CDR2 YYDKDF (reference sequence). Between the trimmed V and J ends, which lost 0 bases and 5 bases, there was a span of 20 bases. The CDR3, as DNA: TGTGCCACCAGCAGAGATGAGTGGGGGGGGACAGACGACAATGAGCAGTTCTTC. Residues: CATSRDEWGGTDDNEQFF.

The chain recombines TRBV20-1 with TRBJ1-4, with D tentatively TRBD1 (5 bases). Germline V gene lookup returns CDR1 DFQATT and CDR2 SNEGSKA (reference sequence). V lost 0 bases and J 6 bases, leaving 14 bases between the germline ends. The CDR3 loop spans 15 amino acids. CDR3 protein: CSARDNTRVDEKLFF. The CDR3 bases are TGCAGTGCTAGAGATAATACCAGGGTTGATGAAAAACTGTTTTTT.

This clonotype was counted many times. The rearrangement joins TRBV6-1 to TRBJ1-1, with D perhaps TRBD1 (5 bases). The germline V and J ends were trimmed by 5 bases and 1 base, with 8 bases remaining between them. Germline V lookup: CDR1 MNHNS, CDR2 SASEGT. The CDR3 spans 13 residues. The chain's CDR3 is CASSRDRNTEAFF. CDR3 coding DNA: TGTGCCAGCAGTAGGGACCGGAACACTGAAGCTTTCTTT.

By share, this clonotype counts as medium-sized. This chain connects TRBV25-1 to TRBJ2-1; D tentatively reads TRBD1 or TRBD2 (6 bases each). Germline CDR1 reads MGHDK; CDR2 reads SYGVNS. Between the trimmed V and J ends, which lost 5 bases and 3 bases, there was a span of 17 bases. There are 16 residues in the CDR3. The DNA for the CDR3 is TGTGCCAGCAGTTATCCTTTCGGGGGCGACTACAATGAGCAGTTCTTC. The encoded protein is CASSYPFGGDYNEQFF.

The V call is TRBV29-1, the J call TRBJ1-1; possible D gene TRBD1, 5 bases. Germline CDR1 reads SQVTM; CDR2 reads ANQGSEA. This CDR3 is built from 13 residues. V lost 5 bases and J 2 bases, leaving 12 bases between the germline ends. CDR3 in DNA: TGCAGCGTTCGAAACGGACACAACACTGAAGCTTTCTTT. It specifies CSVRNGHNTEAFF.

This clonotype was counted a few times. The rearrangement links TRBV24-1 to TRBJ2-7; TRBD1 agrees at 7 bases. CDR1 and CDR2 from the germline V gene are KGHDR and SFDVKD. The ends lost 10 bases at V and 3 bases at J; junction bases unmatched: 11. This CDR3 contains 14 residues. The CDR3 is CATQDGDRSYEQYF. In nucleotides, the CDR3 is TGTGCCACTCAAGATGGGGACAGAAGCTACGAGCAGTACTTC.

This clonotype was picked up a small number of times. The rearrangement joins TRBV5-6 to TRBJ2-7; D ambiguous. Germline V gives CDR1 SGHDT, CDR2 YYEEEE. The V end was cut by 0 bases, the J end by 6 bases, with 10 bases between. The CDR3 consists of 13 residues. CDR3 residues: CASSLADGSEQYF. CDR3 sequence (DNA): TGTGCCAGCAGCTTGGCCGACGGGTCCGAGCAGTACTTC.

The chain combines TRBV7-9 with TRBJ2-7; weak D call: TRBD2 (6 bases). The CDR3 length is 12 residues. The V and J ends lost 5 bases and 6 bases respectively, with 11 bases between them. Germline lookup yields CDR1 SEHNR and CDR2 FQNEAQ (reference sequence). This CDR3 is CASSETTSEQYF. In DNA, the CDR3 is TGTGCCAGCAGCGAGACGACTAGCGAGCAGTACTTC.

The chain is built from TRBV20-1 and TRBJ2-5, with 11 bases fitting TRBD2. CDR1 DFQATT and CDR2 SNEGSKA come from the germline V gene (reference sequence). The CDR3 loop spans 22 amino acids. V lost 6 bases, J lost 4 bases, and 31 bases stayed unmatched. CDR3 sequence reads: CSARPGLAELGGAPGMGETQYF. In DNA form, the CDR3 reads TGCAGTGCCAGACCGGGACTAGCGGAATTAGGGGGAGCCCCAGGGATGGGAGAGACCCAGTACTTC.

The CDR3 loop reads CAIRAPGGASTDTQYF. DNA for the CDR3: TGTGCCATCAGAGCACCTGGCGGGGCAAGCACAGATACGCAGTATTTT. The chain combines TRBV10-3 with TRBJ2-3, with a possible D match to TRBD2 (6 bases). This CDR3 comprises 16 residues. V lost 6 bases to trimming and J lost 0 bases, with 16 bases between them. Germline V CDR1 and CDR2: ENHRY, SYGVKD.